This T cell receptor (beta chain) was identified in a study of regulatory T cells in long-lasting Graves disease. General observations from the study: Persistent patients shared more public clonotypes (over 2,500) than new patients (about 1,000). Gene preferences differed: TRBV28, TRBJ1-2, TRBJ2-5 in persistent cases.

As to time point: persistent/refractory GD, antithyroid drugs over 5 years with positive TRAb. Extracted PBMC RNA gave rise to the TCR library. Arm-PCR of CDR3 regions and iRepertoire HTBI primers were used to build TCR beta libraries. Original analysis: Across the samples, identification revealed about 62 TRBV and over 12 TRBJ segments. TCRdb processed the multiplex PCR reads anew with MiXCR; each CDR3 protein has one entry. These V and J calls derive from TCRdb rather than the authors' analysis. The sample lists 300,000 to 400,000 distinct CDR3 sequences, about 19% occurring once. Trimming shortened V by 6 bases and J by 7 bases, and 15 bases separated the two germline ends. The CDR3 has 13 amino acids. This clonotype was picked up many times. Its target is not known.

This receptor was obtained from a female donor with Graves disease. The chain uses TRBV12-3 or TRBV12-4 and TRBJ1-1; weak D call: TRBD1 (6 bases). This material consisted of peripheral blood mononuclear cells (PBMCs), taken when the disease was refractory, from a patient treated with antithyroid drugs. The CDR3 DNA sequence: TGTGCCAGCAGCCAGACAGGTGCCCTTGAAGCTTTCTTT. Its protein product is CASSQTGALEAFF.